These T cell receptor beta chains were read from a single sample in a study of cytomegalovirus exposure and HLA in healthy donors. Only in-frame clones appear in the TCRdb table, and some are missing; sequencing was by immunoSEQ multiplex PCR. The data contain more than 85,000 clones, roughly 70% of them singletons. The sample was PBMCs. The receptors were gathered from a man in his forties or fifties in good health and CMV-seronegative. Both conserved end residues are part of each CDR3. Each record gives: V gene, clone size, D gene, J gene, CDR3 protein, CDR3 DNA. The D gene is left open where the match is weak. Where a row states a size, it is once, few, many or the class of an expanded clone; other rows omit it.

v_call: TRBV29-1; clone_size: few; d_call: -; j_call: TRBJ1-2; cdr3_aa: CSVELYDGGYTF; cdr3_nt: TGCAGCGTTGAGCTCTATGATGGTGGCTACACCTTC
v_call: TRBV19; clone_size: -; d_call: -; j_call: TRBJ2-2; cdr3_aa: CASSMGSLGELFF; cdr3_nt: TGTGCCAGTAGTATGGGCAGTCTTGGGGAGCTGTTTTTT
v_call: TRBV7-3; clone_size: -; d_call: TRBD1; j_call: TRBJ1-2; cdr3_aa: CASSLGGQGDYGYTF; cdr3_nt: TGTGCCAGCAGCTTAGGGGGACAGGGCGACTATGGCTACACCTTC
v_call: TRBV19; clone_size: few; d_call: -; j_call: TRBJ2-7; cdr3_aa: CASGAGRGSYEQYF; cdr3_nt: TGTGCCAGCGGGGCGGGGCGAGGCTCCTACGAGCAGTACTTC
v_call: TRBV27; clone_size: -; d_call: TRBD1; j_call: TRBJ1-4; cdr3_aa: CASSATGVREKLVF; cdr3_nt: TGTGCCAGCAGTGCGACAGGGGTACGGGAAAAACTGGTTTTT
v_call: TRBV5-1; clone_size: -; d_call: -; j_call: TRBJ1-4; cdr3_aa: CASSQRQAATNEKLFF; cdr3_nt: TGCGCCAGCAGTCAGCGACAGGCGGCAACTAATGAAAAACTGTTTTTT
v_call: TRBV6-5; clone_size: -; d_call: -; j_call: TRBJ2-7; cdr3_aa: CASRLTGAYEQYF; cdr3_nt: TGTGCCAGCAGGCTGACAGGAGCCTACGAGCAGTACTTC
v_call: TRBV19; clone_size: -; d_call: -; j_call: TRBJ1-2; cdr3_aa: CASSIRGPGGYGYTF; cdr3_nt: TGTGCCAGTAGTATAAGGGGCCCAGGTGGCTATGGCTACACCTTC
v_call: TRBV6-1; clone_size: -; d_call: TRBD2; j_call: TRBJ2-3; cdr3_aa: CASSRAGANTDTQYF; cdr3_nt: TGTGCCAGCAGTAGAGCGGGGGCCAACACAGATACGCAGTATTTT
v_call: TRBV5-6; clone_size: -; d_call: TRBD1; j_call: TRBJ1-5; cdr3_aa: CASSRGQGNQPQHF; cdr3_nt: TGTGCCAGCAGCCGAGGACAGGGCAATCAGCCCCAGCATTTT
v_call: TRBV4-1; clone_size: -; d_call: -; j_call: TRBJ1-2; cdr3_aa: CASSQAGVTEVNYGYTF; cdr3_nt: TGCGCCAGCAGCCAAGCTGGGGTGACAGAAGTTAACTATGGCTACACCTTC
v_call: TRBV19; clone_size: -; d_call: -; j_call: TRBJ1-1; cdr3_aa: CASSSRGGEAFF; cdr3_nt: TGTGCCAGTAGTAGTCGCGGCGGTGAAGCTTTCTTT
v_call: TRBV7-2; clone_size: -; d_call: -; j_call: TRBJ2-3; cdr3_aa: CASSLASSWVGTDTQYF; cdr3_nt: TGTGCCAGCAGCTTAGCTTCTAGTTGGGTGGGCACAGATACGCAGTATTTT
v_call: TRBV15; clone_size: -; d_call: -; j_call: TRBJ2-1; cdr3_aa: CATSRWEEQFF; cdr3_nt: TGTGCCACCAGCAGGTGGGAGGAGCAGTTCTTC
v_call: TRBV10-3; clone_size: -; d_call: -; j_call: TRBJ1-1; cdr3_aa: CAISQGGGRGENTEAFF; cdr3_nt: TGTGCCATCAGTCAAGGTGGAGGGAGAGGGGAGAACACTGAAGCTTTCTTT
v_call: TRBV4-3; clone_size: few; d_call: TRBD1; j_call: TRBJ1-6; cdr3_aa: CASSQVIPGQGLSYNSPLHF; cdr3_nt: TGCGCCAGCAGCCAAGTGATCCCGGGACAGGGTTTGTCCTATAATTCACCCCTCCACTTT
v_call: TRBV27; clone_size: -; d_call: -; j_call: TRBJ2-3; cdr3_aa: CASSSARDMGPGDTQYF; cdr3_nt: TGTGCCAGCAGTTCCGCTCGCGACATGGGTCCTGGGGATACGCAGTATTTT
v_call: TRBV7-8; clone_size: -; d_call: -; j_call: TRBJ1-2; cdr3_aa: CASSSRRDVNYGYTF; cdr3_nt: TGTGCCAGCAGCTCGAGGAGGGACGTGAACTATGGCTACACCTTC
v_call: TRBV7-9; clone_size: -; d_call: TRBD2; j_call: TRBJ2-2; cdr3_aa: CASSLAALAERGPGELFF; cdr3_nt: TGTGCCAGCAGCTTAGCGGCACTAGCGGAGAGAGGACCCGGGGAGCTGTTTTTT
v_call: TRBV9; clone_size: -; d_call: TRBD1; j_call: TRBJ1-6; cdr3_aa: CASSVGGQGASPLHF; cdr3_nt: TGTGCCAGCAGCGTGGGGGGTCAGGGGGCCTCACCCCTCCACTTT
v_call: TRBV4-2; clone_size: -; d_call: TRBD2; j_call: TRBJ2-7; cdr3_aa: CASSPVMQRGDYEQYF; cdr3_nt: TGTGCCAGCAGCCCAGTGATGCAGCGGGGGGACTACGAGCAGTACTTC
v_call: TRBV11-2; clone_size: -; d_call: -; j_call: TRBJ1-1; cdr3_aa: CASSLLFGEGTEAFF; cdr3_nt: TGTGCCAGCAGCTTACTGTTCGGTGAGGGCACTGAAGCTTTCTTT
v_call: TRBV7-9; clone_size: once; d_call: TRBD2; j_call: TRBJ2-1; cdr3_aa: CASSPRGLAGAYNEQFF; cdr3_nt: TGTGCCAGCAGCCCCCGTGGACTAGCGGGGGCCTACAATGAGCAGTTCTTC
v_call: TRBV7-2; clone_size: few; d_call: TRBD1; j_call: TRBJ1-6; cdr3_aa: CASGREGQGDTPLHF; cdr3_nt: TGTGCCAGCGGCCGGGAGGGGCAGGGGGATACACCCCTCCACTTT
v_call: TRBV5-1; clone_size: few; d_call: -; j_call: TRBJ2-6; cdr3_aa: CATAVQGGGANVLTF; cdr3_nt: TGCGCCACCGCCGTCCAGGGTGGTGGGGCCAACGTCCTGACTTTC
v_call: TRBV6-5; clone_size: -; d_call: TRBD1; j_call: TRBJ1-6; cdr3_aa: CASRQGNSPLHF; cdr3_nt: TGTGCCAGCAGACAGGGGAATTCACCCCTCCACTTT
v_call: TRBV4-2; clone_size: -; d_call: -; j_call: TRBJ2-7; cdr3_aa: CASSQVGVTASSYEQYF; cdr3_nt: TGTGCCAGCAGCCAAGTTGGTGTGACAGCAAGCTCCTACGAGCAGTACTTC
v_call: TRBV9; clone_size: -; d_call: TRBD2; j_call: TRBJ2-1; cdr3_aa: CASSVAAGPYNEQFF; cdr3_nt: TGTGCCAGCAGCGTAGCAGCGGGGCCCTACAATGAGCAGTTCTTC
v_call: TRBV5-1; clone_size: -; d_call: TRBD1; j_call: TRBJ1-4; cdr3_aa: CASGEPGTDNEKLFF; cdr3_nt: TGCGCCAGCGGGGAGCCCGGGACAGATAATGAAAAACTGTTTTTT
v_call: TRBV5-1; clone_size: -; d_call: -; j_call: TRBJ2-2; cdr3_aa: CASSLTDTGELFF; cdr3_nt: TGCGCCAGCAGTCTTACTGACACCGGGGAGCTGTTTTTT
v_call: TRBV7-3; clone_size: -; d_call: -; j_call: TRBJ2-7; cdr3_aa: CASSLLGGYEQYF; cdr3_nt: TGTGCCAGCAGCTTACTCGGGGGTTACGAGCAGTACTTC
v_call: TRBV6-1; clone_size: -; d_call: -; j_call: TRBJ1-5; cdr3_aa: CASSESTGYQPQHF; cdr3_nt: TGTGCCAGCAGTGAATCTACAGGGTATCAGCCCCAGCATTTT
v_call: TRBV4-3; clone_size: -; d_call: -; j_call: TRBJ2-1; cdr3_aa: CASSHLENNEQFF; cdr3_nt: TGCGCCAGCAGCCACTTAGAAAACAATGAGCAGTTCTTC
v_call: TRBV27; clone_size: few; d_call: TRBD1; j_call: TRBJ2-7; cdr3_aa: CASSRDRAYEQYF; cdr3_nt: TGTGCCAGCAGTCGGGACAGGGCCTACGAGCAGTACTTC
v_call: TRBV4-2; clone_size: -; d_call: TRBD1; j_call: TRBJ1-1; cdr3_aa: CASSQRQGRLAENTEAFF; cdr3_nt: TGTGCCAGCAGCCAACGACAGGGGCGGCTCGCCGAGAACACTGAAGCTTTCTTT
v_call: TRBV7-6; clone_size: -; d_call: TRBD1; j_call: TRBJ2-3; cdr3_aa: CASSPGTGFGDTQYF; cdr3_nt: TGTGCCAGCAGCCCCGGGACAGGGTTTGGAGATACGCAGTATTTT
v_call: TRBV9; clone_size: -; d_call: TRBD2; j_call: TRBJ2-1; cdr3_aa: CASSTGTSLNEQFF; cdr3_nt: TGTGCCAGCAGCACCGGGACTAGCCTCAATGAGCAGTTCTTC
v_call: TRBV7-2; clone_size: -; d_call: -; j_call: TRBJ2-3; cdr3_aa: CASSLGSGVVGDTQYF; cdr3_nt: TGTGCCAGCAGCTTAGGGTCAGGGGTGGTTGGGGATACGCAGTATTTT
v_call: TRBV27; clone_size: -; d_call: -; j_call: TRBJ1-5; cdr3_aa: CASSFDRSNQPQHF; cdr3_nt: TGTGCCAGCAGTTTCGACAGGAGCAATCAGCCCCAGCATTTT
v_call: TRBV6-5; clone_size: -; d_call: -; j_call: TRBJ2-7; cdr3_aa: CASSYRGGEQYF; cdr3_nt: TGTGCCAGCAGTTACAGGGGGGGCGAGCAGTACTTC
v_call: TRBV7-9; clone_size: -; d_call: -; j_call: TRBJ2-7; cdr3_aa: CASSSGRGTREQYF; cdr3_nt: TGTGCCAGCAGCTCAGGGAGGGGGACAAGGGAGCAGTACTTC
v_call: TRBV5-5; clone_size: -; d_call: TRBD1; j_call: TRBJ2-7; cdr3_aa: CASSLGPGQNYEQYF; cdr3_nt: TGTGCCAGCAGCTTGGGGCCGGGACAGAACTACGAGCAGTACTTC
v_call: TRBV19; clone_size: -; d_call: -; j_call: TRBJ1-2; cdr3_aa: CASSIEEGRPTF; cdr3_nt: TGTGCCAGTAGTATAGAGGAGGGACGGCCCACCTTC
v_call: TRBV4-3; clone_size: few; d_call: TRBD2; j_call: TRBJ2-1; cdr3_aa: CASSQEKRGYTYSYNEQFF; cdr3_nt: TGCGCCAGCAGCCAAGAGAAGCGGGGGTACACATACTCCTACAATGAGCAGTTCTTC
v_call: TRBV7-2; clone_size: -; d_call: -; j_call: TRBJ2-7; cdr3_aa: CASSSLTTGIYEQYF; cdr3_nt: TGTGCCAGCAGCTCTCTTACTACAGGGATCTACGAGCAGTACTTC
v_call: TRBV4-2; clone_size: -; d_call: -; j_call: TRBJ2-1; cdr3_aa: CASSQDGYEQFF; cdr3_nt: TGTGCCAGCAGCCAAGACGGGTACGAGCAGTTCTTC
v_call: TRBV6-5; clone_size: -; d_call: TRBD1; j_call: TRBJ1-1; cdr3_aa: CASSYRDRGMNTEAFF; cdr3_nt: TGTGCCAGCAGTTATAGGGACAGGGGGATGAACACTGAAGCTTTCTTT
v_call: TRBV27; clone_size: -; d_call: -; j_call: TRBJ2-3; cdr3_aa: CASSTRRSEGTDTQYF; cdr3_nt: TGTGCCAGCAGTACCCGGCGAAGCGAGGGCACAGATACGCAGTATTTT
v_call: TRBV19; clone_size: once; d_call: TRBD1; j_call: TRBJ1-2; cdr3_aa: CASSKDRGGGGYTF; cdr3_nt: TGTGCCAGTAGTAAGGACAGGGGAGGAGGTGGCTACACCTTC
v_call: TRBV4-2; clone_size: -; d_call: TRBD1; j_call: TRBJ1-6; cdr3_aa: CASSHFDRDLNSPLHF; cdr3_nt: TGTGCCAGCAGCCACTTTGACAGGGACCTTAATTCACCCCTCCACTTT
v_call: TRBV25-1; clone_size: -; d_call: -; j_call: TRBJ1-1; cdr3_aa: CASSLPGNLNTEAFF; cdr3_nt: TGTGCCAGCAGTCTGCCAGGGAACTTGAACACTGAAGCTTTCTTT
v_call: TRBV7-2; clone_size: -; d_call: -; j_call: TRBJ1-5; cdr3_aa: CASSREGQGDQPQHF; cdr3_nt: TGTGCCAGCAGCCGAGAAGGGCAGGGCGATCAGCCCCAGCATTTT
v_call: TRBV6-1; clone_size: -; d_call: -; j_call: TRBJ1-5; cdr3_aa: CASKYGGDGGQPQHF; cdr3_nt: TGTGCCAGCAAATACGGGGGGGATGGCGGACAGCCCCAGCATTTT
v_call: TRBV11-2; clone_size: -; d_call: -; j_call: TRBJ2-7; cdr3_aa: CASSLGRIEQYF; cdr3_nt: TGTGCCAGCAGCTTAGGGCGGATCGAGCAGTACTTC
v_call: TRBV23-1; clone_size: -; d_call: TRBD1; j_call: TRBJ2-2; cdr3_aa: CASSHPPRDRALLNTGELFF; cdr3_nt: TGCGCCAGCAGTCACCCCCCTCGGGACAGGGCCCTCCTCAACACCGGGGAGCTGTTTTTT